The present TCR beta chain was sequenced within a study of PD-L1 blockade in urothelial cancer (dated by TCRdb to about 2017). Regarding the complete study: All patients started therapy around 2014 and received atezolizumab 1,200 mg intravenously every 3 weeks. Pretreatment tumor samples, along with matched peripheral blood collected serially before and after atezolizumab treatment, underwent TCR sequencing. A median of around 150,000 T cells and fewer than 85,000 unique TCRs was obtained from blood samples, and a median clonality of around 0.08 was observed. About 85% of the roughly 29 patients were identified as males with urothelial cancer of bladder origin, and a prior smoking history was reported by 18 of 29 patients. Whole exome sequencing and RNA sequencing of pretreatment tumors were performed alongside TCR sequencing in the same patients. Approximately 30 patients had pretreatment blood TCR-seq, some 25 had at least one posttreatment blood collection, and some 25 had tumor TCR-seq. Durable clinical benefit was achieved by nine patients and was not achieved by 20 patients. Patients had an ECOG performance status of 0 or 1 and had received between 0 and 3 prior chemotherapy regimens. An exploratory multi-omic analysis was conducted of the somatic, immune and clinical correlates of response to PD-L1 blockade with atezolizumab in urothelial cancer. Durable clinical benefit was defined as a progression-free survival longer than 6 months, and TCR features were additionally tested against progression-free survival and overall survival. Blood samples were analyzed 3 weeks after the start of treatment (second dose) and 6 weeks after the start of treatment.

To estimate absolute template abundance from read counts, synthetic TCR analog templates were spiked into each PCR. The immunoSEQ assay was used to amplify TCRbeta CDR3 regions from genomic DNA with bias-controlled V and J gene primers. Rearranged TCRbeta segments were sequenced at approximately 20X coverage. The authors' analysis ran thus. Sequencing errors were corrected by clustering and CDR3s were annotated against IMGT to assign V, D and J genes. Out-of-frame and stop-codon sequences were excluded, and only productive TCRbeta rearrangements were used in downstream analyses. To compute clonality, Shannon entropy was normalized by the log of the number of unique productive sequences and then subtracted from one. Fisher's exact test with Benjamini-Hochberg correction, at a threshold of adjusted p below 0.01, was used to find clones that differed between time points or between blood and tumor. TCRdb's version of the immuneACCESS table is confined to in-frame rearrangements and falls short of the full clone set. An unresolved V gene accounts for under half of the shortfall where checked; the remainder is of unknown origin. V and J calls and clone size are those listed in that table; D and trimming were worked out from the DNA. Within this sample are 50,000 to 60,000 clones, with 70% to 90% of them counted one time only. Jointly, the top ten make up 2% to 3% of the sample.

Sample time point, as interpreted from the label and publication: peripheral blood 6 weeks after treatment start. The cohort comprised nearly 30 patients with locally advanced or metastatic urothelial carcinoma treated at Memorial Sloan Kettering on a trial protocol. Peripheral blood mononuclear cells were collected pretreatment and during treatment, with between 1 and 8 total time points per patient. The Qiagen DNeasy Blood extraction kit was used to purify genomic DNA from total PBMCs and tumor samples. PBMCs were collected pretreatment and during treatment, and were isolated and stored as previously described. What the study reported, not specific to this receptor: Because the sample size was small (n of about 29) and many of the analyses were exploratory, the results are meant to be hypothesis-generating. Patients with durable benefit showed greater expansion of tumor-associated TCR clones in peripheral blood 3 weeks after starting treatment (n of about 20, p = 0.022). Improved progression-free and overall survival was found to be associated with pretreatment peripheral blood TCR clonality below the median.

This clone was detected only once. The antigen this receptor binds is unknown. No qualities accompany the bases; no much larger clone lies one base away. The source material was PBMCs, sampled around atezolizumab (anti-PD-L1) treatment. The clonotype was recovered from a man in his sixties with urothelial cancer.

The CDR3 in this case is CASSMGGYGYTF. The DNA reads TGTGCCAGCAGCATGGGAGGGTATGGCTACACCTTC. The chain links TRBV7-2 with TRBJ1-2; no D gene can be assigned with confidence. The CDR3, from cysteine to phenylalanine, totals 12 residues. CDR3 DNA is the only sequence kept; it has 36 bases, read in frame from the first base. Trimming costs V 5 bases and J 5 bases, and their ends lie 9 bases apart. In the germline V gene, CDR1 corresponds to SGHTA and CDR2 to FQGNSA.